Below are 16 T cell receptor beta chains sequenced from a single sample in a study of breast tumors, draining lymph nodes, adjacent tissues (dated by TCRdb to about 2016). Lymph node samples came from the axillary draining lymph nodes of breast cancer patients. The library came from multiplex PCR. Reads for this sample came from an Illumina HiSeq 2000. TCRdb reprocessing: public reads trimmed at Q25 with fastp, clones called with MiXCR, in-frame beta chains kept. Identical CDR3 protein sequences are pooled into one entry, listed with their most common genes and DNA. The sample has more than 200,000 distinct CDR3 sequences on record, about 30% of them singletons. The top ten constitute 1.4% of the sample. Source material: axillary lymph node tissue. The source of these receptors is a female donor with breast cancer. Some clones in this sample may be carry-over from other donors' samples.

This clonotype was seen more than once but under ten times. This rearrangement joins TRBV6-6 to TRBJ2-1; 9 positions match TRBD2. The J segment lost 7 bases and the V segment lost 8 bases, leaving 9 bases of the junction unmatched. CDR3 length: 14 amino acids. The germline gives CDR1 MNHNY, CDR2 SVGAGI (reference sequence). Written as DNA, the CDR3 is TGTGCCAGCGCCCTTAGCGGGAGAGGGAATGAGCAGTTCTTC. It codes for CASALSGRGNEQFF.

This clonotype was observed many times. The gene calls are TRBV3-1 and TRBJ2-5; unclear D gene. V lost 0 bases and J lost 1, with 9 bases in between. There are 15 residues in the CDR3. Germline values: CDR1 LGHDT, CDR2 YNNKEL (reference sequence). The chain's CDR3 is CASSQEGNSQETQYF. The CDR3 DNA reads as TGTGCCAGCAGCCAAGAAGGGAACAGCCAAGAGACCCAGTACTTC.

This clonotype was seen at least ten times. The junction departs from the called germline gene at one end, perhaps through a read error. V is TRBV2 and J is TRBJ2-7; D gene ambiguous. This CDR3 has 11 residues. Germline V gene lookup returns CDR1 SNHLY and CDR2 FYNNEI. The CDR3 DNA reads as TGTGCCAGCAGCGCCCGAGTGGAGCTGTACTTC. Translating gives CASSARVELYF. Using reference TRBV2 and TRBJ2-7 for the parts outside the CDR3, the full variable domain is EPEVTQTPSHQVTQMGQEVILRCVPISNHLYFYWYRQILGQKVEFLVSFYNNEISEKSEIFDDQFSVERPDGSNFTLKIRSTKLEDSAMYFCASSARVELYFGPGTRLTVT.

Only a few counts were recorded for this clonotype. The J gene is TRBJ1-1, the V gene TRBV25-1; D unresolved. The germline CDR1 and CDR2 sequences are MGHDK and SYGVNS. V gave up 1 base and J gave up 6 bases, with 9 bases separating them. This CDR3 is 13 amino acids long. CDR3 amino acids: CASSEWQTAEAFF. CDR3 bases: TGTGCCAGCAGTGAATGGCAGACCGCTGAAGCTTTCTTT.

The table lists this clonotype with many counts. The rearrangement uses TRBV7-8 and TRBJ1-6; 7 bases map to TRBD1. The CDR3 is made up of 18 amino acids. Trimming took 5 bases from V and 0 from J; bases not matched to a gene: 10. CDR1 and CDR2 from the germline V gene are SGHVS and FQNEAQ. The CDR3 loop reads CASSTHTGASSYNSPLHF. The CDR3 DNA follows: TGTGCCAGCAGCACACATACAGGGGCGAGCTCCTATAATTCACCCCTCCACTTT.

This clonotype was counted between two and nine times. A clone one base away is much larger, so this may be a read error. The V call is TRBV5-8, the J call TRBJ2-7; tentatively, D is TRBD2 (6 bases). The germline CDR1 and CDR2 sequences are SGHTS and YDEGEE. V shed 3 bases and J shed 5 bases, with 12 bases lying between them. The CDR3 is 13 amino acids. CDR3 loop: CASSSGEANEQYF. In nucleotides, the CDR3 is TGTGCCAGCAGCTCGGGAGAGGCTAACGAGCAGTACTTC. The whole variable domain, filled in from reference TRBV5-8 and TRBJ2-7, reads EAGVTQSPTHLIKTRGQQATLRCSPISGHTSVYWYQQALGLGLQFLLWYDEGEERNRGNFPPRFSGRQFPNYSSELNVNALELEDSALYLCASSSGEANEQYFGPGTRLTVT.

The chain recombines TRBV5-1 with TRBJ1-2; tentative D call: TRBD1 (6 bases). CDR3 size: 14 residues. The ends were cut back, 4 bases at V and 8 bases at J, with 18 bases in the middle. Germline CDR1 SGHRS, CDR2 YFSETQ. The CDR3 is CASSPVGQGNGYTF. The CDR3, as DNA: TGCGCCAGCAGCCCTGTCGGCCAGGGGAACGGCTACACCTTC.

This clonotype was detected only a few times. This sequence may be a read error, since a much larger clone differs from it by one base. This rearrangement joins TRBV30 to TRBJ2-7, with TRBD1 matching 7 bases. There are 12 residues in the CDR3. With V trimmed by 8 bases and J by 2 bases, 6 bases remained unmatched. The germline CDR1 and CDR2 sequences are GTSNPN and SVGIG (reference sequence). This CDR3 reads CARNRGTYEQYF. CDR3 nucleotide sequence: TGTGCCCGGAACAGGGGAACCTACGAGCAGTACTTC.

V is TRBV6-1 and J is TRBJ2-1, with D hard to call. Trimming removed 9 bases from V and 4 bases from J, with 22 bases in between. The CDR3 loop spans 16 amino acids. CDR1 MNHNS and CDR2 SASEGT come from the germline V gene. DNA for the CDR3: TGTGCCAGTAACAACTCCCCGCTGTCCTTTTACAATGAGCAGTTCTTC. It is translated as CASNNSPLSFYNEQFF.

The rearrangement links TRBV5-1 to TRBJ1-4, with TRBD1 matching 9 bases. The V and J ends lost 1 base and 8 bases, in that order; junction bases with no gene match: 6. Per germline, CDR1 SGHRS and CDR2 YFSETQ. The CDR3 has 15 residues. In DNA form, the CDR3 reads TGCGCCAGCAGCTTGACAGGGGGCGCGCACGAAAAACTGTTTTTT. It translates to CASSLTGGAHEKLFF.

There are many counts of this clonotype. This chain connects TRBV12-3 or TRBV12-4 to TRBJ2-3; 11 bases are a match to TRBD2. This CDR3 region has 17 residues. Trimming cost V 3 bases and J 7 bases; bases outside gene matches: 12. CDR3 nucleotides: TGTGCCAGCAGTTTGGTAACCCGACTAGCGGGGATGAATACGCAGTATTTT. It codes for CASSLVTRLAGMNTQYF.

About this clonotype: Likely a read error: the CDR3 ends without its conserved phenylalanine or tryptophan. This chain connects TRBV3-1 to TRBJ2-7; the match to TRBD1 covers 10 bases. The CDR3 length is 15 residues. Per germline, CDR1 LGHDT and CDR2 YNNKEL (reference sequence). The CDR3 protein is CASSQGQGSSYEQYL. The CDR3 bases are TGCGCCAGCAGCCAGGGACAGGGGAGCTCCTACGAGCAGTACCTC.

This clonotype was observed a few times. V usage is TRBV6-5 and J usage is TRBJ2-3; D may match TRBD1 or TRBD2 (5 bases each). V lost 5 bases, J lost 4 bases, and 16 bases lay in between. Germline CDR1 reads MNHEY; CDR2 reads SVGAGI. This CDR3 region has 15 residues. CDR3 DNA: TGTGCCAGCAGTCACGAGGGGCGAGATTCAGATACGCAGTATTTT. Protein sequence: CASSHEGRDSDTQYF.

The CDR3 nucleotides are TGTGCCAGCAGCCTCCTCGGGGACCAAACCTACAATGAGCAGTTCTTC. As protein: CASSLLGDQTYNEQFF. J is TRBJ2-1 and V is TRBV9; D is possibly TRBD1 or TRBD2 (5 bases each). Trimming pared 4 bases from V and 2 bases from J, leaving 16 bases between. Per the germline V gene, CDR1 is SGDLS and CDR2 is YYNGEE. The CDR3 is 16 residues long.

This clonotype came up many times. The rearrangement links TRBV12-3 or TRBV12-4 to TRBJ1-2; D is undetermined. This CDR3 contains 14 residues. The V and J ends lost 3 bases and 4 bases respectively, with 12 bases between them. The CDR3 coding sequence is TGTGCCAGCAGTTTCGACCGCCCCACCTATGGCTACACCTTC. Residues: CASSFDRPTYGYTF.

The chain carries TRBV12-3 or TRBV12-4 and TRBJ1-1; D unclear. The CDR3 has 15 residues. The V end lost 5 bases, the J end lost 0 bases, and 13 bases lay between the germline ends. CDR3 sequence: CASSPVVIMNTEAFF. CDR3 nucleotides: TGTGCCAGCAGTCCCGTTGTAATCATGAACACTGAAGCTTTCTTT.